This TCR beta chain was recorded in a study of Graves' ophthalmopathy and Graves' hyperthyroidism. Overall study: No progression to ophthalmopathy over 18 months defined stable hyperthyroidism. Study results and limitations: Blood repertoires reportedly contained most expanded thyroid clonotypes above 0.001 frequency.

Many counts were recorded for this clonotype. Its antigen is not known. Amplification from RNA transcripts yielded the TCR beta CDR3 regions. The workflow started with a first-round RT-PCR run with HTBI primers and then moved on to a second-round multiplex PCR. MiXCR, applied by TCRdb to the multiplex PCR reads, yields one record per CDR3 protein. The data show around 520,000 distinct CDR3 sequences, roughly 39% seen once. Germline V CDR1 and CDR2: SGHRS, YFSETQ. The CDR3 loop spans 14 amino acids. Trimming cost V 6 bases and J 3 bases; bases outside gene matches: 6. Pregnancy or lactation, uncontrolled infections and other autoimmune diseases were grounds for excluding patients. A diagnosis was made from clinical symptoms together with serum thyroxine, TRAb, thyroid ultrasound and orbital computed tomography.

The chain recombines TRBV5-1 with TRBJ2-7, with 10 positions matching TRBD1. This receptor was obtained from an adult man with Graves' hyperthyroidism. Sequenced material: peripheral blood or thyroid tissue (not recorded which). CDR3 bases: TGCGCCAGCACCGCGGGACAGGGGCGCTACGAGCAGTACTTC. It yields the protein CASTAGQGRYEQYF.